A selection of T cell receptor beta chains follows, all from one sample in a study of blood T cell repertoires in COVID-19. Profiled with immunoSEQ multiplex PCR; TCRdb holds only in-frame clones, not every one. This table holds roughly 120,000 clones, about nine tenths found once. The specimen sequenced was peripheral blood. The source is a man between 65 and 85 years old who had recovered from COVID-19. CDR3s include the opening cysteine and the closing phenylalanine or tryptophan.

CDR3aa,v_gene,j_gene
CASSKKRQGVGGYTF,TRBV6-5,TRBJ1-2
CASSRQGENTEAFF,TRBV7-3,TRBJ1-1
CASRRRQGHLNNYGYTF,TRBV6-6,TRBJ1-2
CASSLGSYGNTEAFF,TRBV7-8,TRBJ1-1
CASSPTGQGHNEQFF,TRBV3-1/TRBV3-2,TRBJ2-1
CASSPVDRASYEQYF,TRBV28,TRBJ2-7
CASSLTDSLEQFF,TRBV7-3,TRBJ2-1
CASSENRVFGYTF,TRBV10-1,TRBJ1-2
CASSPAGGNYGYTF,TRBV7-8,TRBJ1-2
CAIRGAGGGNTIYF,TRBV10-3,TRBJ1-3
CSASGQDTDTQYF,TRBV29-1,TRBJ2-3
CAISKIRGLAVLYPFLGTDTQYF,TRBV3-1/TRBV3-2,TRBJ2-3
CASKTEYEQYF,TRBV2,TRBJ2-7
CASSFLGLGTEAFF,TRBV28,TRBJ1-1
CASSFGTGLENEQFF,TRBV7-3,TRBJ2-1
CASSAPDSPSSPLHF,TRBV2,TRBJ1-6
CASSFGAQLRSYEQYF,TRBV11-2,TRBJ2-7
CASSFYDEQYF,TRBV5-4,TRBJ2-7
CASSPLPPGQESTIYF,TRBV5-1,TRBJ1-3
CATKNGRVGYNEQFF,TRBV24-1,TRBJ2-1
CASSQDNRLAIYNEQFF,TRBV14,TRBJ2-1
CAISDIRRFF,TRBV10-3,TRBJ2-1
CASSPRVTGVVEKSYEQYF,TRBV4-1,TRBJ2-7
CASTETGESYEQYF,TRBV19,TRBJ2-7
CASSPTLNTGELFF,TRBV7-8,TRBJ2-2
CASSHHRETEEAFF,TRBV4-1,TRBJ1-1
CASSQLSGGLEDEQFF,TRBV3-1/TRBV3-2,TRBJ2-1
CASSPGGGARSDTQYF,TRBV5-1,TRBJ2-3
CASSEAGTLETATF,TRBV2,TRBJ1-2
CASRGSWGATSYEQYF,TRBV28,TRBJ2-7
CASSLDLGGGDQPQHF,TRBV11-2,TRBJ1-5
CASTQGQRNTEAFF,TRBV25-1,TRBJ1-1
CASSLPKRTSGGGAYEQYF,TRBV7-9,TRBJ2-7
CASSLRGRREQYF,TRBV28,TRBJ2-7
CASSLRGVLSEQYF,TRBV7-2,TRBJ2-7
CATSDPPGTEYNEQFF,TRBV24-1,TRBJ2-1
CASSYTIGNSPLHF,TRBV6-5,TRBJ1-6
CASTLAGELFF,TRBV12-3/TRBV12-4,TRBJ2-2
CASQSGANVLTF,TRBV12-3/TRBV12-4,TRBJ2-6
CASSALGGMGGYTF,TRBV9,TRBJ1-2
CASSGQGNTEAFF,TRBV2,TRBJ1-1
CSVSQGARNYGYTF,TRBV29-1,TRBJ1-2
CASSLAGGGRYQETQYF,TRBV5-1,TRBJ2-5
CASIITQGARGYTF,TRBV28,TRBJ1-2
CASSLNRDGYTF,TRBV14,TRBJ1-2
CASSTMLRAEQYF,TRBV7-6,TRBJ2-7
CASSGGTAGLEQYF,TRBV10-1,TRBJ2-7
CASSLRHTRSSYEQYF,TRBV13,TRBJ2-7
CASSVSSGAEETQYF,TRBV2,TRBJ2-5
CASSLDQGARGYTF,TRBV5-6,TRBJ1-2
CASSRGTGTDTQYF,TRBV19,TRBJ2-3
CASSSRTGLRETQYF,TRBV28,TRBJ2-5
CASSPYRGRRITEAFF,TRBV18,TRBJ1-1
CASTPLAGRTGELFF,TRBV2,TRBJ2-2
CASSLARTGGAGELFF,TRBV11-2,TRBJ2-2
CASSPLAAGTGFSYEQYF,TRBV5-6,TRBJ2-7
CASSLGGLHNEQFF,TRBV11-2,TRBJ2-1
CRRGGVRYEQYF,TRBV29-1,TRBJ2-7
CASSFGLQESAFF,TRBV3-1/TRBV3-2,TRBJ1-1
CATSLHRMNTEAFF,TRBV24-1,TRBJ1-1